The entry that follows covers one TCR beta chain sequence. The antigen is not known. The germline V gene has CDR1 SGDLS and CDR2 YYNGEE. CDR3 size: 16 residues. Trimming took off 2 bases at V and 0 bases at J, with 13 bases between the two ends. Unrecorded immune exposure was likely among donors, who were nominally healthy when sampled. The data derive from a study of cytomegalovirus exposure and HLA in healthy donors. Study results and limitations: Reports credit the classifier with highly specific, highly sensitive diagnosis of cytomegalovirus status.

Use of 60 Vbeta and 13 Jbeta primers characterized the PCR. Authors' methods: There were about 88 million unique TCR beta chains by a later count, and approximately 11 million of them were shared. Only in-frame clones appear in the TCRdb table, and some are missing; sequencing was by immunoSEQ multiplex PCR. V and J calls and clone size come straight from that table; D and trimming were deduced from the DNA. The table lists fewer than 130,000 clones, approximately 80% of them singletons. The source of this sequence is a female donor in good health and CMV-seropositive. The V call is TRBV9, the J call TRBJ2-3; TRBD1 might be the D (5 bases). The sample was PBMCs. The CDR3 DNA follows: TGTGCCAGCAGCGTCCTCCAGGGAACTAGCACAGATACGCAGTATTTT. The encoded protein is CASSVLQGTSTDTQYF.